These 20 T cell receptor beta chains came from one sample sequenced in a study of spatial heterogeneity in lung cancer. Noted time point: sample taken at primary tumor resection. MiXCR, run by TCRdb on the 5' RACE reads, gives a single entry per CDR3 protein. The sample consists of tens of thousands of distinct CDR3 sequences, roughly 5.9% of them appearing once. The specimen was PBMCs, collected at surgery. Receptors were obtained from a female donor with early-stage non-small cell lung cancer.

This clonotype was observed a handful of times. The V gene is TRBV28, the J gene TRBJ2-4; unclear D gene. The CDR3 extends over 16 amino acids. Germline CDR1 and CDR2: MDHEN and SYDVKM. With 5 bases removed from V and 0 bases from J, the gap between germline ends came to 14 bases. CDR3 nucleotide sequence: TGTGCCAGCAGTGTCACCGGGTTACTAGCCAAAAACATTCAGTACTTC. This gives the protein CASSVTGLLAKNIQYF.

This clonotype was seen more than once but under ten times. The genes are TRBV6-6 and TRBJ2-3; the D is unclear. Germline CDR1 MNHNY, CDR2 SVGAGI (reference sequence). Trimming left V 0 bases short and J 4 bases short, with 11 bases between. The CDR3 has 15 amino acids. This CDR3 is CASSYSRQRPDTQYF. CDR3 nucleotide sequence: TGTGCCAGCAGTTACTCGAGGCAGCGCCCAGATACGCAGTATTTT.

The chain's CDR3 is CASTITFGGQETQYF. In nucleotides, the CDR3 is TGTGCCAGCACTATAACCTTCGGGGGGCAAGAGACCCAGTACTTC. The chain has TRBV6-5 and TRBJ2-5; the match to TRBD2 covers 7 bases. The V segment lost 7 bases and the J segment 2 bases; nucleotides outside the gene matches: 10. This CDR3 is built from 15 residues. Germline V CDR1 and CDR2: MNHEY, SVGAGI.

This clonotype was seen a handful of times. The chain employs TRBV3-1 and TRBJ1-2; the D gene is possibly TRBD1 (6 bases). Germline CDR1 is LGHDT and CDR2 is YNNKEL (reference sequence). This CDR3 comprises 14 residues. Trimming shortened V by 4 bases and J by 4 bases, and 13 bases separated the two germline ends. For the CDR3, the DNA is TGTGCCAGCAGCCCCGCCACAGGGCGCTATGGCTACACCTTC. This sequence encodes CASSPATGRYGYTF.

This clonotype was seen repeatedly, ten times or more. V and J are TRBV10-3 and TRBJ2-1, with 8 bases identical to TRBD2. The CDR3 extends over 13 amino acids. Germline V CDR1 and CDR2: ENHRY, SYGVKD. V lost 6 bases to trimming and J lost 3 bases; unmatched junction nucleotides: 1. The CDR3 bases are TGTGCCATCAGGGGGACTAGCTACAATGAGCAGTTCTTC. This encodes CAIRGTSYNEQFF.

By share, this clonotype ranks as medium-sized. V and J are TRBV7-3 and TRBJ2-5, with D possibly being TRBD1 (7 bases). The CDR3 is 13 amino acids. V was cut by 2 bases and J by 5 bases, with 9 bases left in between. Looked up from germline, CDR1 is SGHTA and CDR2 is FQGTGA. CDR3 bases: TGTGCCAGCAGCTTAGCAGGGGGGGAGACCCAGTACTTC. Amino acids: CASSLAGGETQYF.

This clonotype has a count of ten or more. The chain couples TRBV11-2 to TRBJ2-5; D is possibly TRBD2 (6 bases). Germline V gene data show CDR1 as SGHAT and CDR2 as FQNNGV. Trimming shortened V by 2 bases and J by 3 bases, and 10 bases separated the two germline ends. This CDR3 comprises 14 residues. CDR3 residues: CASSLLGGEETQYF. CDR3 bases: TGTGCCAGCAGCTTATTGGGGGGAGAAGAGACCCAGTACTTC.

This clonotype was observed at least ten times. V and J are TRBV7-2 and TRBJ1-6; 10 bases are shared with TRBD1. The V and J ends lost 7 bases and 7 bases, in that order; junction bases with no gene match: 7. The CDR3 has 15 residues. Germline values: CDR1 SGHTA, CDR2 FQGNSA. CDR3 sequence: CASTPDRGNNSPLHF. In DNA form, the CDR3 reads TGTGCCAGCACCCCGGACAGGGGGAACAATTCACCCCTCCACTTT. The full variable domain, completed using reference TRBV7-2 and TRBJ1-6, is GAGVSQSPSNKVTEKGKDVELRCDPISGHTALYWYRQSLGQGLEFLIYFQGNSAPDKSGLPSDRFSAERTGGSVSTLTIQRTQQEDSAVYLCASTPDRGNNSPLHFGNGTRLTVT.

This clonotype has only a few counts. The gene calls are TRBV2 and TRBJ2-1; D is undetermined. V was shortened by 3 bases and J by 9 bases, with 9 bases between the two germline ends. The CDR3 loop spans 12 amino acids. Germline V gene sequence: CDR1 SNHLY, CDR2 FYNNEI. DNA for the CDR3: TGTGCCAGCAGTGATTTGGTCCCTGAGCAGTTCTTC. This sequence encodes CASSDLVPEQFF.

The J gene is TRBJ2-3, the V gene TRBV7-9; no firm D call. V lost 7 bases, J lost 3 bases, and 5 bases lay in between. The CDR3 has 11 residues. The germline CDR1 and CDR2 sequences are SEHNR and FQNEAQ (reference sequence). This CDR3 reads CASTSTDTQYF. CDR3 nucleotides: TGTGCCAGCACCTCAACAGATACGCAGTATTTT.

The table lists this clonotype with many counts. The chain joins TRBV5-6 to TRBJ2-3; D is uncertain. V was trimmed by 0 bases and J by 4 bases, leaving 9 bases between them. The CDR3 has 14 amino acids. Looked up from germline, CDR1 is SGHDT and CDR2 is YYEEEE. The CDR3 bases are TGTGCCAGCAGCTTGGGTCCTGGGGCAGATACGCAGTATTTT. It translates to CASSLGPGADTQYF.

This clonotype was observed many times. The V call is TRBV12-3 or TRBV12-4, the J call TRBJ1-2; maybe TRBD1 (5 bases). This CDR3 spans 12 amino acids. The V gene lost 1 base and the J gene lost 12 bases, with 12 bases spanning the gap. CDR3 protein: CASSLGAGWHTF. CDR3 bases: TGTGCCAGCAGTTTAGGGGCAGGGTGGCACACCTTC.

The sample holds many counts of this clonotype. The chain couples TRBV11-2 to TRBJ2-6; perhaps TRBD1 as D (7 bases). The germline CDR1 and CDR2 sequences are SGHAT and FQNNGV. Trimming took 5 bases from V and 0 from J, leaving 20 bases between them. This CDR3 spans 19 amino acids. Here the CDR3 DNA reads TGTGCCAGCAGCCAGGTCACCCAGGGGGGTTTCTCTGGGGCCAACGTCCTGACTTTC. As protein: CASSQVTQGGFSGANVLTF.

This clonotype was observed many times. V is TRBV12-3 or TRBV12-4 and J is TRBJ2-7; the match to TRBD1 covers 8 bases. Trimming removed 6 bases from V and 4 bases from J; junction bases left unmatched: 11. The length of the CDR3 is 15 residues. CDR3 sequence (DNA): TGTGCCAGCAGCGGGTCGGGACAGGCGGGTTACGAGCAGTACTTC. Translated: CASSGSGQAGYEQYF.

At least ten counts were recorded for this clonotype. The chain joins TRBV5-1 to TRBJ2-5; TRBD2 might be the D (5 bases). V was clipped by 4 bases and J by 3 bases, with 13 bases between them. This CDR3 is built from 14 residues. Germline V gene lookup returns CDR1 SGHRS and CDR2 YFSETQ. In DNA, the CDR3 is TGCGCCAGCAGCCGAGGGAGCCGGAAAGAGACCCAGTACTTC. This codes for CASSRGSRKETQYF. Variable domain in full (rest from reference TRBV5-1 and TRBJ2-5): KAGVTQTPRYLIKTRGQQVTLSCSPISGHRSVSWYQQTPGQGLQFLFEYFSETQRNKGNFPGRFSGRQFSNSRSEMNVSTLELGDSALYLCASSRGSRKETQYFGPGTRLLVL.

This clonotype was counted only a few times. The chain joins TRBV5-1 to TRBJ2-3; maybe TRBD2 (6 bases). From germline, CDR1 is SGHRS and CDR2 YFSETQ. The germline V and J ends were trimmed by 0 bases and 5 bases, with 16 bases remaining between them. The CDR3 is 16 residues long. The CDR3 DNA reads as TGCGCCAGCAGCTTGGCCCGAGGTAGCGGTAGAGATACGCAGTATTTT. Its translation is CASSLARGSGRDTQYF.

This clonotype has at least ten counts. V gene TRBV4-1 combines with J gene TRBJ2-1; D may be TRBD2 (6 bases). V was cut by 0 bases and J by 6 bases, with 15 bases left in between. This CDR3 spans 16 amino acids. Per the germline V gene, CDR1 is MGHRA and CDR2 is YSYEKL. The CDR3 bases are TGCGCCAGCAGCCAAGATATGAGTAGCGGCAGCAATGAGCAGTTCTTC. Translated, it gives CASSQDMSSGSNEQFF.

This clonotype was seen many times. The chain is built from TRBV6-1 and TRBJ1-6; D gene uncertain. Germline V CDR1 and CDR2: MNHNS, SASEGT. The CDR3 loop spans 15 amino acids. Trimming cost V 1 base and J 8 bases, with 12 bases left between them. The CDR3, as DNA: TGTGCCAGCAGTGAAGAAGAGGGTTGGTATTCACCCCTCCACTTT. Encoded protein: CASSEEEGWYSPLHF.

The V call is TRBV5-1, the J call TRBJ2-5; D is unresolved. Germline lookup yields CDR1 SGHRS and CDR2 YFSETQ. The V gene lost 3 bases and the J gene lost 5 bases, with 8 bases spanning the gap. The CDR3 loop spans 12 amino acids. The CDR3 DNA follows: TGCGCCAGCAGCTGGACCCGGGAGACCCAGTACTTC. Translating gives CASSWTRETQYF.

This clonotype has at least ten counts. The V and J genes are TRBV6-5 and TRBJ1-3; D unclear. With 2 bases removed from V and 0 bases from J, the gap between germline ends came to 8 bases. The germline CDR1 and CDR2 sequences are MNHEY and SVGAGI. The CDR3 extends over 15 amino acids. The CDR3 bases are TGTGCCAGCAGTTACGATCAGTACTCTGGAAACACCATATATTTT. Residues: CASSYDQYSGNTIYF.